Sequencing of this T cell receptor beta chain was carried out in a study of blood T cell repertoires in COVID-19. TCRdb's table, derived via immunoSEQ multiplex PCR, lists solely in-frame clones and lacks some. Here the sample spans 200,000 to 300,000 clones, 86% being singletons. This receptor was identified in a young man with active or convalescent COVID-19. Sequencing input: peripheral blood.

The CDR3 sequence: CASSQDSGDRGSMNTEAFF. CDR3 nucleotides: TGTGCCAGCAGCCAAGATTCTGGAGACAGGGGATCCATGAACACTGAAGCTTTCTTT. The V call is TRBV3-1 (or the pseudogene TRBV3-2), the J call TRBJ1-1, with 8 bases identical to TRBD1. V trimming: 0 bases; J trimming: 0 bases; junction bases outside the gene matches: 12. The CDR3 has 19 residues. Germline V gene data show CDR1 as LGHDT and CDR2 as YNNKEL (reference sequence).